The 20 T cell receptor beta chains reported below all come from one sample, sequenced in a study of vaccination and CD4 T cells after COVID-19. Their antigens remain unidentified. An Oncomine TCR Beta short-read assay was used to sequence the DNA from cultured CD4+ T cells. TCRdb independently ran MiXCR on the PCR reads; one entry per CDR3 protein. The data contain roughly 25,000 distinct CDR3 sequences, roughly 62% of them seen just once; the ten biggest clones take up less than 25%. Treatment specified: approximately 10-day PBMC culture with coronavirus spike peptide pools or control peptides (ViraFEST assay). The sequenced sample was CD4+ T cells from blood, cultured in vitro, obtained after SARS-CoV-2 vaccination. The receptors shown here come from a human donor who received a COVID-19 vaccine.

This chain connects TRBV5-1 to TRBJ2-2; possibly TRBD2 for D (5 bases). Germline V lookup: CDR1 SGHRS, CDR2 YFSETQ. The CDR3 is made up of 15 amino acids. Trimming took 5 bases from V and 2 from J, leaving 13 bases between them. CDR3 amino acids: CASSPDAGNTGELFF. In DNA, the CDR3 is TGCGCCAGCAGTCCGGACGCGGGTAACACCGGGGAGCTGTTTTTT.

This clonotype was observed a few times. The rearrangement links TRBV20-1 to TRBJ1-1; TRBD1 matches at 7 bases. This CDR3 is built from 13 residues. CDR1 is DFQATT, CDR2 SNEGSKA, per germline (reference sequence). Trimming at V came to 3 bases and at J to 4 bases, leaving 5 bases not matched to a gene. The CDR3 region is CSARTPGGTEAFF. CDR3 bases: TGCAGTGCTAGGACTCCAGGGGGCACTGAAGCTTTCTTT.

The chain employs TRBV24-1 and TRBJ1-5; no clear D. The length of the CDR3 is 15 residues. The germline V gene encodes CDR1 KGHDR and CDR2 SFDVKD. Trimming cost V 4 bases and J 1 base, with 10 bases left between them. In DNA form, the CDR3 reads TGTGCCACCAGTGAGAACACGCAAAGCAATCAGCCCCAGCATTTT. Its translation: CATSENTQSNQPQHF.

The chain has TRBV19 and TRBJ1-3; D unresolved. Germline lookup yields CDR1 LNHDA and CDR2 SQIVND (reference sequence). Trimming shortened V by 6 bases and J by 1 base, and 10 bases separated the two germline ends. CDR3 length equals 14 residues. CDR3 DNA: TGTGCCAGTAGCCCCCCCGGATCTGGAAACACCATATATTTT. Its protein is CASSPPGSGNTIYF.

The genes are TRBV2 and TRBJ2-5; possibly TRBD1 or TRBD2 for D (5 bases each). Trimming took off 6 bases at V and 2 bases at J, with 13 bases between the two ends. Germline loops: CDR1 SNHLY, CDR2 FYNNEI. The CDR3 is made up of 14 amino acids. The CDR3 DNA sequence: TGTGCCAGCAGCGTAACTAGGACACAAGAGACCCAGTACTTC. Translated, it gives CASSVTRTQETQYF.

This clonotype was seen only once. This rearrangement joins TRBV20-1 to TRBJ2-7; D might be TRBD2 (6 bases). This CDR3 contains 14 residues. Between the trimmed V and J ends, which lost 6 bases and 0 bases, there was a span of 15 bases. Germline-derived CDR1 and CDR2 are DFQATT and SNEGSKA (reference sequence). The CDR3 DNA reads TGCAGTGCCGTGGACGGGAGAAGCTCCTACGAGCAGTACTTC. Its translation is CSAVDGRSSYEQYF.

This CDR3 reads CASSEYPTLQRGVQETQYF. CDR3 bases: TGTGCCAGCAGTGAATATCCAACGCTCCAGCGGGGGGTTCAAGAGACCCAGTACTTC. The genes are TRBV25-1 and TRBJ2-5; 9 positions agree with TRBD2. Germline V gene data show CDR1 as MGHDK and CDR2 as SYGVNS. V lost 0 bases and J lost 2; bases outside the gene matches: 13. This CDR3 has 19 amino acids.

The chain links TRBV6-4 to TRBJ2-5, with a possible D match to TRBD1 (7 bases). Trimming pared 3 bases from V and 5 bases from J, leaving 19 bases between. This CDR3 is built from 16 residues. Germline V gene lookup returns CDR1 MRHNA and CDR2 SNTAGT. The CDR3 sequence: CASSDGETGRSETQYF. CDR3 in DNA: TGTGCCAGCAGTGATGGGGAGACAGGGAGGTCGGAGACCCAGTACTTC.

The chain is built from TRBV2 and TRBJ1-5; 10 nucleotides line up with TRBD1. The length of the CDR3 is 16 residues. J was trimmed by 2 bases and V by 5 bases; bases with no gene match: 6. The germline CDR1 and CDR2 sequences are SNHLY and FYNNEI. The CDR3 nucleotides are TGTGCCAGCAGTCGACAGGGGGCCTCAGGCAATCAGCCCCAGCATTTT. This sequence encodes CASSRQGASGNQPQHF.

This clonotype has just a few counts. This chain links TRBV1 with TRBJ1-5. TRBV1 is noted as a pseudogene. The CDR3 totals 14 residues. The CDR3 loop reads CTSSQDRRNQPQHF. CDR3 coding DNA: TGCACCAGCAGCCAAGATCGGAGGAATCAGCCCCAGCATTTT.

This clonotype was seen just once. The rearrangement uses TRBV11-3 and TRBJ1-1; D may be TRBD1 (6 bases). CDR3 length: 14 amino acids. Trimming shortened V by 1 base and J by 1 base, and 7 bases separated the two germline ends. Germline lookup yields CDR1 SGHNT and CDR2 YENEEA. The CDR3 region is CASSLGTANTEAFF. DNA of the CDR3: TGTGCCAGCAGCTTAGGGACAGCGAACACTGAAGCTTTCTTT.

The chain employs TRBV7-6 and TRBJ2-3, with D uncertain. The length of the CDR3 is 12 residues. Trimming removed 5 bases from V and 6 bases from J, with 9 bases in between. Germline V lookup: CDR1 SGHVS, CDR2 FNYEAQ. In DNA form, the CDR3 reads TGTGCCAGCAGCCTCCTGAGGGATACGCAGTATTTT. It codes for CASSLLRDTQYF. The full variable domain, in which reference TRBV7-6 and TRBJ2-3 provide the parts outside the CDR3, is GAGVSQSPRYKVTKRGQDVALRCDPISGHVSLYWYRQALGQGPEFLTYFNYEAQQDKSGLPNDRFSAERPEGSISTLTIQRTEQRDSAMYRCASSLLRDTQYFGPGTRLTVL.

The rearrangement uses TRBV6-1 and TRBJ1-5; perhaps TRBD1 as D (6 bases). The V end was cut by 6 bases, the J end by 0 bases, with 27 bases between. CDR3 size: 20 residues. Germline CDR1 is MNHNS and CDR2 is SASEGT. CDR3 loop: CASSCPGQNSGDDSNQPQHF. The CDR3 nucleotides are TGTGCCAGCAGCTGTCCGGGACAAAACTCGGGGGACGATAGCAATCAGCCCCAGCATTTT.

V and J are TRBV19 and TRBJ2-3, with D perhaps matching TRBD2 (6 bases). This CDR3 is built from 14 residues. The V end lost 10 bases, the J end lost 4 bases, and 18 bases lay between the germline ends. CDR1 and CDR2 (germline): LNHDA, SQIVND (reference sequence). CDR3 amino acids: CATGTSYGPDTQYF. CDR3 in DNA: TGTGCCACCGGGACTTCCTATGGGCCAGATACGCAGTATTTT.

The V and J genes are TRBV20-1 and TRBJ2-1; 13 bases are a match to TRBD2. The germline gives CDR1 DFQATT, CDR2 SNEGSKA (reference sequence). V lost 6 bases, J lost 9 bases, and 8 bases stayed unmatched. This CDR3 region has 14 residues. The CDR3 loop is CSAIEGLAGSEQFF. CDR3 bases: TGCAGTGCGATCGAGGGACTAGCGGGGAGTGAGCAGTTCTTC.

Of note for this clonotype: One end of the junction fails to match germline, which may point to a read error. V usage is TRBV5-3 and J usage is TRBJ2-5; maybe TRBD2 (6 bases). TRBV5-3 counts as an open reading frame of uncertain function. The CDR3 is 15 amino acids. The CDR3 here is CASSLGGLAQETQYF. CDR3 coding DNA: TGTGCCAGCAGCTTGGGGGGTCTAGCTCAAGAGACCCAGTACTTC.

This clonotype was picked up a small number of times. The chain couples TRBV7-2 to TRBJ1-5; no firm D call. This CDR3 comprises 13 residues. V lost 3 bases and J 6 bases, leaving 9 bases between the germline ends. Germline CDR1 reads SGHTA; CDR2 reads FQGNSA. The CDR3 spells CASSLGGPQPQHF. CDR3 coding DNA: TGTGCCAGCAGCTTGGGTGGGCCTCAGCCCCAGCATTTT.

V and J are TRBV6-1 and TRBJ2-7, with D possibly matching TRBD1 (5 bases). Trimming stripped 0 bases from V and 3 bases from J, with 18 bases between. The CDR3 covers 17 residues. Germline loops: CDR1 MNHNS, CDR2 SASEGT. The CDR3 nucleotides read TGTGCCAGCAGTGAAGCGCGCAGGGTCGCCCGACACTACGAGCAGTACTTC. It specifies CASSEARRVARHYEQYF.

The chain carries TRBV20-1 and TRBJ1-1; 7 bases map to TRBD1. This CDR3 comprises 15 residues. V dropped 2 bases and J dropped 3; count of bases not matched to a gene: 9. Germline values: CDR1 DFQATT, CDR2 SNEGSKA (reference sequence). This chain's CDR3 is CSARPRGARDTEAFF. Here the CDR3 DNA reads TGCAGTGCTAGACCCAGGGGGGCTCGGGACACTGAAGCTTTCTTT.

The sample holds one count of this clonotype. The J gene is TRBJ1-5, the V gene TRBV12-3 or TRBV12-4; possible D gene TRBD1, 6 bases. Trimming took off 6 bases at V and 2 bases at J, with 20 bases between the two ends. The CDR3 has 17 residues. The CDR3 region has the DNA TGTGCCAGCAGCCCCTCGACAGGAGATATGCGCAATCAGCCCCAGCATTTT. Its translation: CASSPSTGDMRNQPQHF.